This T cell receptor beta chain was identified in a study of T cells in Graves' hyperthyroidism and ophthalmopathy. In germline, CDR1 is LNHDA, CDR2 SQIVND (reference sequence). The CDR3 consists of 13 residues. Trimming took 11 bases from V and 0 from J, leaving 11 bases between them. Diagnoses rested on clinical symptoms, serum thyroxine and TRAb, thyroid ultrasound and orbital computed tomography. RNA transcripts gave rise to amplified TCR beta CDR3 regions. When the TCR CDR3 underwent first-round RT-PCR, the HTBI primer set was used. One entry per CDR3 protein results from TCRdb running MiXCR on the multiplex PCR reads. This table has hundreds of thousands of distinct CDR3 sequences, about 25% appearing once. This clonotype has a count of ten or more.

The chain couples TRBV19 to TRBJ1-5, with D tentatively TRBD1 (6 bases). This receptor was taken from a man between 35 and 55 years old with Graves' hyperthyroidism that later progressed to Graves' ophthalmopathy. Sequenced material: blood. CDR3 protein: CASKQGSNQPQHF. The CDR3 nucleotides read TGTGCCTCTAAACAGGGTAGCAATCAGCCCCAGCATTTT.